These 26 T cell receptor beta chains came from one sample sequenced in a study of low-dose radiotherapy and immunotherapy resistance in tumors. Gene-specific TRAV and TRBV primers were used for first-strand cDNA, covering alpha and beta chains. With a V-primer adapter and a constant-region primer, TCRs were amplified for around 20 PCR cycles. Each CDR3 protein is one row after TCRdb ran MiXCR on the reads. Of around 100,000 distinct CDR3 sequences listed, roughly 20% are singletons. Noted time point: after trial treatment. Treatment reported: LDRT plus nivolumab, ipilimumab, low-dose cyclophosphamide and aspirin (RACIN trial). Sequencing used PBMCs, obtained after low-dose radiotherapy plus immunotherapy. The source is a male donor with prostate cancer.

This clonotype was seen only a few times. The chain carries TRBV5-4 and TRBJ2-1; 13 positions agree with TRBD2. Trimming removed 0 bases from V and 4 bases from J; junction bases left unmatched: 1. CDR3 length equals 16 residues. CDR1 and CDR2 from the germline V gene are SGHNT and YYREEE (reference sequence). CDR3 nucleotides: TGTGCCAGCAGCTTGGGGACTAGCGGGGGATACAATGAGCAGTTCTTC. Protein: CASSLGTSGGYNEQFF.

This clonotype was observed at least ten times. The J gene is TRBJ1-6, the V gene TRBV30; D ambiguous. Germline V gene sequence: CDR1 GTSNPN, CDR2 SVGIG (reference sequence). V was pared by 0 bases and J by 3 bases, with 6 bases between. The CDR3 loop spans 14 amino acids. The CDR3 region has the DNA TGTGCCTGGAGTGTTTTAGACTATAATTCACCCCTCCACTTT. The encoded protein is CAWSVLDYNSPLHF.

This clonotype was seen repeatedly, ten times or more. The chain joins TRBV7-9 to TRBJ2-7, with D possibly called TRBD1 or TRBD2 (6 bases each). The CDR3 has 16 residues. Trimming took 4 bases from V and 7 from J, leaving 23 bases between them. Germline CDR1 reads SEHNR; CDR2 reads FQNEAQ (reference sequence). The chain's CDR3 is CASSSPGAGATTEQYF. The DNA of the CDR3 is TGTGCCAGCAGCTCCCCGGGGGCAGGGGCTACGACGGAGCAGTACTTC.

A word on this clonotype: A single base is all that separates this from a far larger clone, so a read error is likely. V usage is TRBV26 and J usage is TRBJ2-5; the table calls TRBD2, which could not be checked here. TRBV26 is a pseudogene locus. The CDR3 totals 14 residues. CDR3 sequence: CVSSQSTPRETQYF. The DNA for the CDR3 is TGTGTCAGCAGTCAATCGACCCCGCGAGAGACCCAGTACTTC.

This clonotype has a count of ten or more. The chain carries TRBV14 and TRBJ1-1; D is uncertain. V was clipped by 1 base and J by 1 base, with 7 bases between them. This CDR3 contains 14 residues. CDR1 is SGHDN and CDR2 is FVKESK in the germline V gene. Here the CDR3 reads CASSQVTANTEAFF. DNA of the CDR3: TGTGCCAGCAGCCAAGTCACAGCGAACACTGAAGCTTTCTTT.

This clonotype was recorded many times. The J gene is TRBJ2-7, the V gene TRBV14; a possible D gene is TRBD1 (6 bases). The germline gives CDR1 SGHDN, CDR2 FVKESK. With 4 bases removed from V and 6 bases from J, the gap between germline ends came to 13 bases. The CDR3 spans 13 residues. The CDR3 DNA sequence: TGTGCCAGCAGCCCGTCCACAGGGCTCGAGCAGTACTTC. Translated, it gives CASSPSTGLEQYF.

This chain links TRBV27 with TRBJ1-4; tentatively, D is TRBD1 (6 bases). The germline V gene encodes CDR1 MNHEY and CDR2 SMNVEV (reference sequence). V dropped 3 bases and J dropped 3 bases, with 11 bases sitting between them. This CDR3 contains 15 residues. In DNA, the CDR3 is TGTGCCAGCAGTTTCAACAGGGCGGCTAATGAAAAACTGTTTTTT. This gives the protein CASSFNRAANEKLFF. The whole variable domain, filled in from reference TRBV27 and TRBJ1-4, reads EAQVTQNPRYLITVTGKKLTVTCSQNMNHEYMSWYRQDPGLGLRQIYYSMNVEVTDKGDVPEGYKVSRKEKRNFPLILESPSPNQTSLYFCASSFNRAANEKLFFGSGTQLSVL.

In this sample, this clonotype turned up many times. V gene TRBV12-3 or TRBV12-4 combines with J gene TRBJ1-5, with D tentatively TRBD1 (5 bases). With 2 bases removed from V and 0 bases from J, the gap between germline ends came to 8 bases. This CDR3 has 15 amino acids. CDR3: CASSLWGDSNQPQHF. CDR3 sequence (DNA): TGTGCCAGCAGTTTATGGGGCGATAGCAATCAGCCCCAGCATTTT.

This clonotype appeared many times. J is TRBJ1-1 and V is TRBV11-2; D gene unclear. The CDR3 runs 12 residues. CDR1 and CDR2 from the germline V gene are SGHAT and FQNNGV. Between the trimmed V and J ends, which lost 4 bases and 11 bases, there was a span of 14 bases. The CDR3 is CASSSAGWAAFF. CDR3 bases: TGTGCCAGCAGCTCGGCCGGCTGGGCGGCTTTCTTT.

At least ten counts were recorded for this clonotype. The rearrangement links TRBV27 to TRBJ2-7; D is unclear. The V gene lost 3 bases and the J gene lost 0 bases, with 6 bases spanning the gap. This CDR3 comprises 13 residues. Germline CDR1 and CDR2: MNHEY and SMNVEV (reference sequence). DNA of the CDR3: TGTGCCAGCAGTTTTTCAAGCTCCTACGAGCAGTACTTC. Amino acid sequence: CASSFSSSYEQYF.

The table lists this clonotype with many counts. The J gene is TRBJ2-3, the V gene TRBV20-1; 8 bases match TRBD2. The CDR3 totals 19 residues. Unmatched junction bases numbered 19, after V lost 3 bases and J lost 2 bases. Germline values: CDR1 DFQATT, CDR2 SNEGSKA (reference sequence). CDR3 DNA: TGCAGTGCTAGGGGCCTGAGGGGAGCGGGGGCCCGATACACAGATACGCAGTATTTT. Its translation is CSARGLRGAGARYTDTQYF.

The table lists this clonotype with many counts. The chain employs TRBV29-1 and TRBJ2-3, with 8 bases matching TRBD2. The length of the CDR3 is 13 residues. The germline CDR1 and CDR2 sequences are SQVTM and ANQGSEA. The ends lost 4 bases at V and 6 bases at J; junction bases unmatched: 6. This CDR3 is CSVGERGRDTQYF. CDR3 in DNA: TGCAGCGTTGGGGAGCGGGGGAGGGATACGCAGTATTTT.

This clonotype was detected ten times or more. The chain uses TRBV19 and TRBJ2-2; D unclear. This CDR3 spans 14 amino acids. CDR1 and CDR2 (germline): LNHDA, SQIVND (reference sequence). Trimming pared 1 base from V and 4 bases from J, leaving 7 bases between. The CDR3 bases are TGTGCCAGTAGTATAGGACTCGCCACCGGGGAGCTGTTTTTT. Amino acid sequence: CASSIGLATGELFF.

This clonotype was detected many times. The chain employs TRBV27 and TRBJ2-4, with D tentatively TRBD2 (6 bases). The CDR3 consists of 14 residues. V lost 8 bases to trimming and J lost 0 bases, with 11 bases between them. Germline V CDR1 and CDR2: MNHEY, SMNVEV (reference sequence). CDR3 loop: CASRETLAKNIQYF. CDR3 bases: TGTGCCAGCCGGGAGACTTTAGCCAAAAACATTCAGTACTTC.

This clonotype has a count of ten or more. CDR3 loop: CASSLDSGTGNEQFF. The CDR3 nucleotides are TGTGCCAGCAGCTTGGACTCTGGGACGGGGAATGAGCAGTTCTTC. This chain uses TRBV5-4 with TRBJ2-1; D may match TRBD1 or TRBD2 (5 bases each). Looked up from germline, CDR1 is SGHNT and CDR2 is YYREEE (reference sequence). This CDR3 contains 15 residues. The V gene lost 0 bases and the J gene lost 7 bases, with 14 bases spanning the gap.

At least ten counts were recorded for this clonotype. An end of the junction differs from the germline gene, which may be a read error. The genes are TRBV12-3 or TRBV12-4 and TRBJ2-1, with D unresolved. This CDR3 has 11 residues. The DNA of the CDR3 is TGTGCCAGCAGCTTAGGAAATGAGCAGTTCTTC. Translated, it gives CASSLGNEQFF.

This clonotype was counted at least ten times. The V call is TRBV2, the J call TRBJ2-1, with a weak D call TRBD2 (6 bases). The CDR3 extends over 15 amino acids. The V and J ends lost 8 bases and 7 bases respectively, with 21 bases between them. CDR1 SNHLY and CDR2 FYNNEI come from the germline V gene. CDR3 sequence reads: CASGRDGEAWNEQFF. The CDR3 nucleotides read TGTGCCAGCGGTCGAGACGGGGAGGCCTGGAATGAGCAGTTCTTC.

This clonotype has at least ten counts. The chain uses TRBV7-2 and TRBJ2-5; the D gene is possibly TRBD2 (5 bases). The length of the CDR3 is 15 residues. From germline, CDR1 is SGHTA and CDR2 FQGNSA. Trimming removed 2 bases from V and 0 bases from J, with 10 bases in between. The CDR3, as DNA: TGTGCCAGCAGCTTATACGGGGAGTACCAAGAGACCCAGTACTTC. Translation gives CASSLYGEYQETQYF.

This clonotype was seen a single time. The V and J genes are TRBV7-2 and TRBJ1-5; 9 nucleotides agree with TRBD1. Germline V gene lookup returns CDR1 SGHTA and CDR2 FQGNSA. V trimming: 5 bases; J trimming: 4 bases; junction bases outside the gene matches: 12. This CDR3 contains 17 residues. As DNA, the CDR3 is TGTGCCAGCAGCAAGGGTTTCGGGACAGGGAGTAATCAGCCCCAGCATTTT. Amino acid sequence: CASSKGFGTGSNQPQHF.

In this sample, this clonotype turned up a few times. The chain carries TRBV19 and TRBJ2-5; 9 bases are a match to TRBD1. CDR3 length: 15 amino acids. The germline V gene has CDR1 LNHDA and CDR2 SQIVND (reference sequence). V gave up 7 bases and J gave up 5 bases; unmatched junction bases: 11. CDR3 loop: CASNRPGQGGETQYF. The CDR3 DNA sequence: TGTGCCAGTAACCGCCCGGGACAGGGCGGGGAGACCCAGTACTTC.

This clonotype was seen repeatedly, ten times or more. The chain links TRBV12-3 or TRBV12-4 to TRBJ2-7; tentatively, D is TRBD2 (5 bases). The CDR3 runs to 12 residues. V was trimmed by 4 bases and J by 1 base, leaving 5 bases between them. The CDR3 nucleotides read TGTGCCAGCAGTTGGAGGTCCTACGAGCAGTACTTC. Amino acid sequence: CASSWRSYEQYF.

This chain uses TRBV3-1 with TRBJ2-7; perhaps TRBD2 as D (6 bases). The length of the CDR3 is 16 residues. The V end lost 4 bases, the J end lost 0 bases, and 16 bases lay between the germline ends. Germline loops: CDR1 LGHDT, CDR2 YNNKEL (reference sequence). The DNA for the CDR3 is TGTGCCAGCAGCCCCTCAAGCGGGCGGAGCTCCTACGAGCAGTACTTC. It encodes CASSPSSGRSSYEQYF.

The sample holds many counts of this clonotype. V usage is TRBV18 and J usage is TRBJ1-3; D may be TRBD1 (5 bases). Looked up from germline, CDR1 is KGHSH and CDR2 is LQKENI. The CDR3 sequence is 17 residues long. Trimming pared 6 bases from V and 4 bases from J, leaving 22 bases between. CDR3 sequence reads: CASSPSVSGMRGNTIYF. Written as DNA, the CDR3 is TGTGCCAGCTCGCCCTCCGTGTCAGGGATGCGAGGAAACACCATATATTTT.

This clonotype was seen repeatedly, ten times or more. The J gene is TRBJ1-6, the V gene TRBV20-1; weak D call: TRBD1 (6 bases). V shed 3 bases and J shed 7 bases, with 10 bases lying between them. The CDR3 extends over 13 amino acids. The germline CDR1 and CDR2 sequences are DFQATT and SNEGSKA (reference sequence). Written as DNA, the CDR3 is TGCAGTGCTAGTAACAGGGAAAATTCACCCCTCCACTTT. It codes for CSASNRENSPLHF.

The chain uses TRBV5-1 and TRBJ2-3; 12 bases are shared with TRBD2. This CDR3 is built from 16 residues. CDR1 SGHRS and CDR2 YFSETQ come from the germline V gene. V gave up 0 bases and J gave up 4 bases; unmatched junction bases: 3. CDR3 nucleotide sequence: TGCGCCAGCAGCTTGGCTCTAGCGGGGGGGCCAGATACGCAGTATTTT. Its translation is CASSLALAGGPDTQYF.

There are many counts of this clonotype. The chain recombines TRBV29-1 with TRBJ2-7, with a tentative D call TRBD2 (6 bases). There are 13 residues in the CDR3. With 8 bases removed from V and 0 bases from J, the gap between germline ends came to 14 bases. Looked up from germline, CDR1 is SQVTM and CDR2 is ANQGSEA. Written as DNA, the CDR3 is TGCAGCACCCGGGACTCGAGCTCCTACGAGCAGTACTTC. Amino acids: CSTRDSSSYEQYF.